One and the same sample provided the 23 T cell receptor beta chains below, sequenced in a study of shared clonotypes between healthy human individuals. Produced via immunoSEQ multiplex PCR; TCRdb's table is partial and in-frame only. The sample yields 980,000 or so clones, about 80% seen once. The source material was memory CD4+ T cells sorted from blood. The subset denotes: CD45RA-negative fraction. These receptors originate from a young man in good health.

V and J are TRBV18 and TRBJ2-1; D is ambiguous. The germline CDR1 and CDR2 sequences are KGHSH and LQKENI. CDR3 length: 15 amino acids. V was shortened by 0 bases and J by 0 bases, with 6 bases between the two germline ends. This CDR3 is CASSPPSLSYNEQFF. Written as DNA, the CDR3 is TGTGCCAGCTCACCACCGTCCCTCTCCTACAATGAGCAGTTCTTC. Full variable domain (outside the CDR3, taken from reference TRBV18 and TRBJ2-1): NAGVMQNPRHLVRRRGQEARLRCSPMKGHSHVYWYRQLPEEGLKFMVYLQKENIIDESGMPKERFSAEFPKEGPSILRIQQVVRGDSAAYFCASSPPSLSYNEQFFGPGTRLTVL.

This clone was counted only a few times. The genes are TRBV28 and TRBJ1-2; 9 bases map to TRBD1. CDR3 length equals 16 residues. Looked up from germline, CDR1 is MDHEN and CDR2 is SYDVKM. Losses at the gene ends were 5 bases for V and 1 base for J; bases not matched to a gene: 8. The CDR3, as DNA: TGTGCCAGCAGTCCCCCCGGGACAGGGAATAACTATGGCTACACCTTC. As protein: CASSPPGTGNNYGYTF.

This clone was found once. The chain uses TRBV5-1 and TRBJ2-2; 7 bases match TRBD1. Germline CDR1 and CDR2: SGHRS and YFSETQ. The CDR3 loop spans 15 amino acids. V shed 6 bases and J 0 bases; nucleotides not matched to a gene: 5. The CDR3 sequence: CASKPGTANTGELFF. Here the CDR3 DNA reads TGCGCCAGCAAACCCGGGACAGCGAACACCGGGGAGCTGTTTTTT.

The chain links TRBV4-1 to TRBJ2-2, with D possibly TRBD2 on 5 matching bases. This CDR3 has 16 amino acids. V was trimmed by 0 bases and J by 5 bases, leaving 13 bases between them. CDR1 and CDR2 (germline): MGHRA, YSYEKL. In DNA, the CDR3 is TGCGCCAGCAGCCAAGATCATGTGACGGGGACCGGGGAGCTGTTTTTT. Translated: CASSQDHVTGTGELFF.

This clone was counted a few times. V is TRBV2 and J is TRBJ2-3, with 7 bases matching TRBD2. The CDR3 is 15 amino acids. V was clipped by 11 bases and J by 2 bases; unmatched bases: 13. The germline gives CDR1 SNHLY, CDR2 FYNNEI. CDR3 loop: CASGGLAVITDTQYF. Written as DNA, the CDR3 is TGTGCCTCCGGAGGGCTAGCGGTAATCACAGATACGCAGTATTTT.

V gene TRBV15 combines with J gene TRBJ2-5; 10 bases align to TRBD2. After removal of 1 base from V and 2 bases from J, the junction contained 16 bases not matched to a gene. The CDR3 is made up of 20 amino acids. Germline V CDR1 and CDR2: LNHNV, YYDKDF (reference sequence). The CDR3 is CATSRGALAGAWGVQETQYF. The CDR3 DNA is TGTGCCACCAGCAGAGGGGCCCTAGCGGGAGCTTGGGGAGTGCAAGAGACCCAGTACTTC.

This chain links TRBV2 with TRBJ2-3; TRBD2 matches at 7 bases. Germline V lookup: CDR1 SNHLY, CDR2 FYNNEI. V dropped 11 bases and J dropped 1; count of bases not matched to a gene: 9. The CDR3 length is 14 residues. The CDR3 region is CALGEGGRTDTQYF. The CDR3 bases are TGTGCCCTGGGGGAGGGAGGTCGCACAGATACGCAGTATTTT.

The CDR3 region is CASSSPPWGQHSYEQYF. The CDR3 bases are TGTGCCAGCAGCTCACCCCCCTGGGGACAGCATTCCTACGAGCAGTACTTC. This sequence joins TRBV7-2 and TRBJ2-7, with TRBD1 identical over 7 bases. The V segment lost 4 bases and the J segment 1 base; nucleotides outside the gene matches: 13. Germline CDR1 and CDR2: SGHTA and FQGNSA. This CDR3 is built from 17 residues.

This clone has a handful of counts. This chain joins TRBV2 and TRBJ2-7; 7 nucleotides line up with TRBD1. The CDR3 length is 14 residues. The V gene end was trimmed by 6 bases and the J gene end by 0 bases; junction bases not matched to a gene: 5. Germline CDR1 is SNHLY and CDR2 is FYNNEI. The CDR3 DNA reads as TGTGCCAGCAGGGTCGGACAGGTCTCCTACGAGCAGTACTTC. Encoded protein: CASRVGQVSYEQYF.

Turning to this clone: A read error may produce the germline difference seen at one junction end. Other DNA sequences in the sample encode the same CDR3. This sequence joins TRBV5-6 and TRBJ1-2, with D hard to call. This CDR3 is built from 13 residues. Germline-derived CDR1 and CDR2 are SGHDT and YYEEEE. CDR3 nucleotide sequence: TGTGCCAGCAGCTTGGTGGCAGACTACGGCTACACCTTC. Translating gives CASSLVADYGYTF.

The chain recombines TRBV9 with TRBJ2-4; weak D call: TRBD2 (7 bases). The germline V and J ends were trimmed by 4 bases and 0 bases, with 11 bases remaining between them. The germline CDR1 and CDR2 sequences are SGDLS and YYNGEE. The CDR3 is made up of 15 amino acids. CDR3: CASSRGAEAKNIQYF. The CDR3 nucleotides read TGTGCCAGCAGCCGGGGGGCTGAAGCCAAAAACATTCAGTACTTC.

This sequence joins TRBV6-5 and TRBJ1-1; D is unresolved. The germline V and J ends were trimmed by 6 bases and 11 bases, with 19 bases remaining between them. Germline CDR1 MNHEY, CDR2 SVGAGI. This CDR3 contains 13 residues. The CDR3, as DNA: TGTGCCAGCAGACCTCGGGCCGGACTTGAGGCTTTCTTT. This translates into CASRPRAGLEAFF.

CDR3 bases: TGTGCCAGCAGTTCCACAGGGCCCTTTTCACCCCTCCACTTT. It is translated as CASSSTGPFSPLHF. This chain joins TRBV11-2 and TRBJ1-6; D might be TRBD1 (6 bases). Germline CDR1 reads SGHAT; CDR2 reads FQNNGV. The CDR3 is 14 amino acids. Trimming took 6 bases from V and 9 from J, leaving 15 bases between them. Variable domain in full (rest from reference TRBV11-2 and TRBJ1-6): EAGVAQSPRYKIIEKRQSVAFWCNPISGHATLYWYQQILGQGPKLLIQFQNNGVVDDSQLPKDRFSAERLKGVDSTLKIQPAKLEDSAVYLCASSSTGPFSPLHFGNGTRLTVT.

The chain links TRBV6-5 to TRBJ1-5; tentatively, D is TRBD1 (5 bases). Germline V lookup: CDR1 MNHEY, CDR2 SVGAGI. The CDR3 loop spans 13 amino acids. Trimming shortened V by 6 bases and J by 15 bases, and 21 bases separated the two germline ends. The CDR3 coding sequence is TGTGCCAGCAGCCCCGGGGGAGGGCGGGAGTCGCATTTT. It translates to CASSPGGGRESHF.

This clone was seen only a few times. The rearrangement uses TRBV11-3 and TRBJ1-6, with D possibly matching TRBD1 (5 bases). This CDR3 has 13 amino acids. V lost 4 bases and J 6 bases, leaving 7 bases between the germline ends. The germline CDR1 and CDR2 sequences are SGHNT and YENEEA. The CDR3, as DNA: TGTGCCAGCAGCTGGGGACTTAATTCACCCCTCCACTTT. Encoded protein: CASSWGLNSPLHF.

This clone was picked up one time. V usage is TRBV25-1 and J usage is TRBJ2-1, with D perhaps matching TRBD1 or TRBD2 (5 bases each). This CDR3 is 12 amino acids long. V gave up 6 bases and J gave up 6 bases, with 9 bases separating them. Germline lookup yields CDR1 MGHDK and CDR2 SYGVNS. The CDR3 is CASRGVGNEQFF. CDR3 in DNA: TGTGCCAGCAGGGGGGTAGGCAATGAGCAGTTCTTC.

The genes are TRBV5-1 and TRBJ2-5; D possibly corresponds to TRBD1 (7 bases). Trimming left V 4 bases short and J 1 base short, with 14 bases between. The CDR3 extends over 15 amino acids. The V gene's germline CDR1 is SGHRS and CDR2 YFSETQ. The CDR3 spells CASSAGQTAQETQYF. In DNA, the CDR3 is TGCGCCAGCAGCGCGGGACAGACAGCCCAAGAGACCCAGTACTTC.

CDR3 loop: CASRADSGKSYEQYF. CDR3 bases: TGTGCCAGCAGAGCGGACTCTGGGAAATCCTACGAGCAGTACTTC. This chain joins TRBV2 and TRBJ2-7; D is perhaps TRBD2 (5 bases). V was pared by 6 bases and J by 1 base, with 16 bases between. This CDR3 spans 15 amino acids. Germline V gives CDR1 SNHLY, CDR2 FYNNEI.

V gene TRBV28 combines with J gene TRBJ2-3; no firm D call. V was cut by 2 bases and J by 0 bases, with 6 bases left in between. The CDR3 has 14 residues. In germline, CDR1 is MDHEN, CDR2 SYDVKM. In DNA, the CDR3 is TGTGCCAGCAGTTTAAGACCTAGCACAGATACGCAGTATTTT. Translating it yields CASSLRPSTDTQYF.

V and J are TRBV18 and TRBJ2-3; D gene ambiguous. The CDR3 spans 12 residues. CDR1 and CDR2 (germline): KGHSH, LQKENI. V lost 6 bases, J lost 6 bases, and 10 bases lay in between. CDR3 protein: CASSRYSDTQYF. As DNA, the CDR3 is TGTGCCAGCTCTCGTTACTCCGATACGCAGTATTTT.

This clone was counted many times. This chain uses TRBV15 with TRBJ1-1; tentative D call: TRBD1 (5 bases). Germline V CDR1 and CDR2: LNHNV, YYDKDF (reference sequence). CDR3 size: 14 residues. Trimming took 0 bases from V and 7 from J, leaving 12 bases between them. The CDR3 loop is CATSRDGNRLEAFF. The CDR3 DNA reads TGTGCCACCAGCAGAGATGGGAACAGGCTTGAAGCTTTCTTT.

The chain uses TRBV5-1 and TRBJ2-7; D ambiguous. The V and J ends lost 4 bases and 5 bases respectively, with 10 bases between them. Germline CDR1 is SGHRS and CDR2 is YFSETQ. This CDR3 has 12 amino acids. Here the CDR3 DNA reads TGCGCCAGCAGCCCCGGATACGACGAGCAGTACTTC. Encoded protein: CASSPGYDEQYF.

This clone was seen only a few times. The chain joins TRBV19 to TRBJ1-1; no reliable D call. Germline V gene lookup returns CDR1 LNHDA and CDR2 SQIVND (reference sequence). This CDR3 contains 15 residues. V lost 5 bases and J lost 4, with 17 bases in between. CDR3 region: CASSFNPAGATEAFF. CDR3 in DNA: TGTGCCAGTAGTTTTAACCCTGCCGGCGCCACTGAAGCTTTCTTT.